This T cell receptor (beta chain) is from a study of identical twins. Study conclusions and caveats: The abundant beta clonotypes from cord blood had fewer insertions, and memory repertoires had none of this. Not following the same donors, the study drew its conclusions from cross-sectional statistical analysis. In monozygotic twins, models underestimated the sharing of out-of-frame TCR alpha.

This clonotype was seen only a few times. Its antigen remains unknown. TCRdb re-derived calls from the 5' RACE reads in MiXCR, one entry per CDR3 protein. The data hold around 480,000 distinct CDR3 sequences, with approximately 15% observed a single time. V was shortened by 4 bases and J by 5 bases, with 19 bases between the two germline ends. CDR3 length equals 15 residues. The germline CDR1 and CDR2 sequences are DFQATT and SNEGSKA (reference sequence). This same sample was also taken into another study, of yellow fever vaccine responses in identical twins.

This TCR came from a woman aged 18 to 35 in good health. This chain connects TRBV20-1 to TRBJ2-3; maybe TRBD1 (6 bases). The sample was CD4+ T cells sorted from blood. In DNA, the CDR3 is TGCAGTGCTACCCCGATAGGGACAATTCGAGATACGCAGTATTTT. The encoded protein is CSATPIGTIRDTQYF.